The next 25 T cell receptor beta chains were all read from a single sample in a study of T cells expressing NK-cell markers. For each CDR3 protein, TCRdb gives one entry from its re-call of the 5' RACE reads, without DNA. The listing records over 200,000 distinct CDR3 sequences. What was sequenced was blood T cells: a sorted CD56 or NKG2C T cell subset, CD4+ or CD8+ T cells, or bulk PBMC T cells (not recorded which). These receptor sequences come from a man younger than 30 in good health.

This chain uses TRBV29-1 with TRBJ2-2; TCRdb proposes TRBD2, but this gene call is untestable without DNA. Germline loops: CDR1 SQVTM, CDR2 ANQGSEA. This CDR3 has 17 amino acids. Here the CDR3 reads CSVLGNSGRPNTGELFF.

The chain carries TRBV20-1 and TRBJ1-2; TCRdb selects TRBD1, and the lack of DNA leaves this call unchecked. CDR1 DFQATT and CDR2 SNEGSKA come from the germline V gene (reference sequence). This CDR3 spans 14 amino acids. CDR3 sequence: CSASGPGAEYGYTF.

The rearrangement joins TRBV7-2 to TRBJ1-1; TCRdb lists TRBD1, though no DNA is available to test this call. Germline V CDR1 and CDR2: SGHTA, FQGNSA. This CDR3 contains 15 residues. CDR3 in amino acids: CASSLPGQGTTEAFF.

The CDR3 region is CASSLIKGYQETQYF. This chain connects TRBV7-2 to TRBJ2-5. The CDR3 is 15 amino acids. Per the germline V gene, CDR1 is SGHTA and CDR2 is FQGNSA.

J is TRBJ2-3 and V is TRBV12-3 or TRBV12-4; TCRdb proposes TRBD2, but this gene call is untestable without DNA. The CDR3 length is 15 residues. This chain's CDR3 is CASSRDSRGGDTQYF.

The CDR3 here is CAWSVLAGGSNEQFF. The V gene is TRBV30, the J gene TRBJ2-1; TCRdb outputs TRBD2, but without DNA this stays unchecked. Germline loops: CDR1 GTSNPN, CDR2 SVGIG (reference sequence). This CDR3 is 15 amino acids long. Complete variable domain (other parts from reference TRBV30 and TRBJ2-1): SQTIHQWPATLVQPVGSPLSLECTVEGTSNPNLYWYRQAAGRGLQLLFYSVGIGQISSEVPQNLSASRPQDRQFILSSKKLLLSDSGFYLCAWSVLAGGSNEQFFGPGTRLTVL.

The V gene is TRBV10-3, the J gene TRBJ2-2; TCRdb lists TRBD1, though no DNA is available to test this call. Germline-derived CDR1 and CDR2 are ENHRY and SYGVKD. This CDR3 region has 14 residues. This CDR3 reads CATQPGQGTGELFF.

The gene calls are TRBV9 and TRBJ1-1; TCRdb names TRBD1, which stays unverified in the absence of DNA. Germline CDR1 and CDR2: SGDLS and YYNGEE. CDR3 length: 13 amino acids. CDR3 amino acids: CASSADRVTEAFF.

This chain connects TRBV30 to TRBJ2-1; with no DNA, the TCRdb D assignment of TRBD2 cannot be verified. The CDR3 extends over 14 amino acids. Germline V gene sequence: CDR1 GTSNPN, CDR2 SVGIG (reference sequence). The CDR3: CAGSSGSSYNEQFF.

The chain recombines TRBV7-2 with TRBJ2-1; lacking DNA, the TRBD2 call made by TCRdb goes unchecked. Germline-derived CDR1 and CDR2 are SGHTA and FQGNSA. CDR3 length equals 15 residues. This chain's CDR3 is CASSFSSGGGGEQFF.

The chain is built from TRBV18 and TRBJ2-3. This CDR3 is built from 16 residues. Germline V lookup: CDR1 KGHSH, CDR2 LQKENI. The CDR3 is CASSPLRRELFNPQYF.

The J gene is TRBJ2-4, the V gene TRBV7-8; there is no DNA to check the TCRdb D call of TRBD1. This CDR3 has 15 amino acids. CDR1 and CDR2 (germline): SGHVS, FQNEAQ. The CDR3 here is CASSFGTWGENIQYF.

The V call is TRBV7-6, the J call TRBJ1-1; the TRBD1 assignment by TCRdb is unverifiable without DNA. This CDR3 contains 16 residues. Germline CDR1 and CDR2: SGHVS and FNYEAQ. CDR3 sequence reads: CASSPGRTVMNTEAFF. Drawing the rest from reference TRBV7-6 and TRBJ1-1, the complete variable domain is GAGVSQSPRYKVTKRGQDVALRCDPISGHVSLYWYRQALGQGPEFLTYFNYEAQQDKSGLPNDRFSAERPEGSISTLTIQRTEQRDSAMYRCASSPGRTVMNTEAFFGQGTRLTVV.

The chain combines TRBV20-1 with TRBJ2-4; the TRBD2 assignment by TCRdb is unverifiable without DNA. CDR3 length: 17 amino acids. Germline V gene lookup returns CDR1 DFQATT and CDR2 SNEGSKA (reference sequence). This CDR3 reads CSANPAGVGIAKNIQYF.

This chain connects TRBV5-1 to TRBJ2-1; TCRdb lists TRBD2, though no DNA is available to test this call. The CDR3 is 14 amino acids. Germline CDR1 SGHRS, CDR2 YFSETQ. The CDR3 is CASSLAGGTNEQFF. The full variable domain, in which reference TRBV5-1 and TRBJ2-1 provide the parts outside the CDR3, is KAGVTQTPRYLIKTRGQQVTLSCSPISGHRSVSWYQQTPGQGLQFLFEYFSETQRNKGNFPGRFSGRQFSNSRSEMNVSTLELGDSALYLCASSLAGGTNEQFFGPGTRLTVL.

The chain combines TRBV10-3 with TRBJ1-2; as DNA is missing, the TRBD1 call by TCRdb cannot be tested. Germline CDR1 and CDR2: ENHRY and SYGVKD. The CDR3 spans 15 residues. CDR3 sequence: CAISGQVEGLYGYTF.

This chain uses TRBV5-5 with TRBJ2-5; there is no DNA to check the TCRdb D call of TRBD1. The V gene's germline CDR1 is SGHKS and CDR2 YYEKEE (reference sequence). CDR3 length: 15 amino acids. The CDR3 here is CASSFPSGGTETQYF.

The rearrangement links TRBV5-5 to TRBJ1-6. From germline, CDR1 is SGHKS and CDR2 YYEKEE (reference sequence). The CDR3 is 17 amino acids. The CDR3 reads CASSLEASSSYNSPLHF. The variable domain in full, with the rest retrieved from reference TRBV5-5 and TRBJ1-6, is DAGVTQSPTHLIKTRGQQVTLRCSPISGHKSVSWYQQVLGQGPQFIFQYYEKEERGRGNFPDRFSARQFPNYSSELNVNALLLGDSALYLCASSLEASSSYNSPLHFGNGTRLTVT.

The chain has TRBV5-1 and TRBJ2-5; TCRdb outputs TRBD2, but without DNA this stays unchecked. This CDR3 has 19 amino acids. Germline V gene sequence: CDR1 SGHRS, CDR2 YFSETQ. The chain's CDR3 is CASSSPERRLAGERETQYF.

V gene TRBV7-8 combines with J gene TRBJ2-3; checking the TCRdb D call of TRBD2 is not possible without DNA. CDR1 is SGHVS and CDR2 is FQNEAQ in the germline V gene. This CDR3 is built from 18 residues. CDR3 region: CASSLIPGLAGGADTQYF.

CDR3 in amino acids: CSARGPGGNQPQHF. V usage is TRBV20-1 and J usage is TRBJ1-5; TCRdb's D call of TRBD1 is untestable without DNA. Per germline, CDR1 DFQATT and CDR2 SNEGSKA (reference sequence). This CDR3 spans 14 amino acids.

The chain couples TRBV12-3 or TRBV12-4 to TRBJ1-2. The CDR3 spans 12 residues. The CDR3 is CASSSGPVGYTF.

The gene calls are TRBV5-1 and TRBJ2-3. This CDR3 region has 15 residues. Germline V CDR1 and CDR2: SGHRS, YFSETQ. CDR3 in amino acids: CASSRRHASTDTQYF.

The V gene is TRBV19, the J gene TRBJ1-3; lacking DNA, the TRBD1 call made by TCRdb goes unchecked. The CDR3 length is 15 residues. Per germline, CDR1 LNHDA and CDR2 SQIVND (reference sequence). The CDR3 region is CASSSRQFSGNTIYF.

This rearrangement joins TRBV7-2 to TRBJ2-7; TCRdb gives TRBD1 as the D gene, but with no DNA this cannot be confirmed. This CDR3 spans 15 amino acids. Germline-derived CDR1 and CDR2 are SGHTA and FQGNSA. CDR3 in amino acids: CASSPRTGGWYEQYF. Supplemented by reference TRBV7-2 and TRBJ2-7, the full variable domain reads GAGVSQSPSNKVTEKGKDVELRCDPISGHTALYWYRQSLGQGLEFLIYFQGNSAPDKSGLPSDRFSAERTGGSVSTLTIQRTQQEDSAVYLCASSPRTGGWYEQYFGPGTRLTVT.